The 28 T cell receptor beta chains listed next were all sequenced from one sample in a study of CD8 T cells in Susac syndrome. RNA, at roughly 0.45 to 1 ug, was reverse transcribed with random hexamers. TCRdb re-derived calls from the immunoSEQ multiplex PCR reads in MiXCR, one entry per CDR3 protein. The top ten clones hold roughly 0.099% of a sample with approximately 170,000 distinct CDR3 sequences, approximately 93% of them seen once. Sequencing used CD4+ T cells from PBMCs. The origin of the receptors is a human donor with multiple sclerosis.

The rearrangement links TRBV5-1 to TRBJ2-7; D is possibly TRBD1 (7 bases). The CDR3 runs 12 residues. CDR1 is SGHRS, CDR2 YFSETQ, per germline. V dropped 4 bases and J dropped 6 bases, with 11 bases sitting between them. For the CDR3, the DNA is TGCGCCAGCAGCCCGCAGGGGGGCGAGCAGTACTTC. Amino acid sequence: CASSPQGGEQYF.

This sequence joins TRBV12-5 and TRBJ1-1; 7 nucleotides agree with TRBD1. The J segment lost 2 bases and the V segment lost 6 bases, leaving 9 bases of the junction unmatched. The CDR3 totals 15 residues. Per germline, CDR1 LGHNT and CDR2 FRNRAP. The DNA of the CDR3 is TGTGCTAGTGGCCCTACAGGGGATTACAACACTGAAGCTTTCTTT. Its translation: CASGPTGDYNTEAFF. The full variable domain, completed using reference TRBV12-5 and TRBJ1-1, is DARVTQTPRHKVTEMGQEVTMRCQPILGHNTVFWYRQTMMQGLELLAYFRNRAPLDDSGMPKDRFSAEMPDATLATLKIQPSEPRDSAVYFCASGPTGDYNTEAFFGQGTRLTVV.

The chain links TRBV28 to TRBJ1-3; a weak D match, TRBD1 (5 bases). CDR1 is MDHEN, CDR2 SYDVKM, per germline. The CDR3 runs 14 residues. V was cut by 2 bases and J by 4 bases, with 9 bases left in between. The CDR3 DNA sequence: TGTGCCAGCAGTTTAGGGGCTGTAGGAAACACCATATATTTT. Its protein product is CASSLGAVGNTIYF.

The chain uses TRBV7-6 and TRBJ2-3; 10 bases map to TRBD2. Germline V lookup: CDR1 SGHVS, CDR2 FNYEAQ. Trimming at V came to 5 bases and at J to 8 bases, leaving 10 bases not matched to a gene. There are 15 residues in the CDR3. CDR3 in DNA: TGTGCCAGCAGCGAATCTAGCGGGGGCACGGGTACGCAGTATTTT. The encoded protein is CASSESSGGTGTQYF.

The chain is built from TRBV5-4 and TRBJ2-3, with D hard to call. CDR1 and CDR2 from the germline V gene are SGHNT and YYREEE (reference sequence). This CDR3 has 16 residues. Between the trimmed V and J ends, which lost 1 base and 0 bases, there was a span of 12 bases. The CDR3 coding sequence is TGTGCCAGCAGCTTGCGGGCCAGCTCTAGCACAGATACGCAGTATTTT. Translated: CASSLRASSSTDTQYF.

The rearrangement links TRBV27 to TRBJ2-2; 16 nucleotides align to TRBD2. Germline CDR1 MNHEY, CDR2 SMNVEV (reference sequence). The CDR3 runs 16 residues. Losses at the gene ends were 4 bases for V and 7 bases for J; bases not matched to a gene: 3. The CDR3 protein is CASSSGTSGRVGELFF. Written as DNA, the CDR3 is TGTGCCAGCAGTTCCGGGACTAGCGGGAGGGTCGGGGAGCTGTTTTTT.

The chain uses TRBV30 and TRBJ2-7; 8 bases fit TRBD2. The CDR3 consists of 14 residues. Trimming cost V 1 base and J 2 bases; bases outside gene matches: 4. Germline assignment: CDR1 GTSNPN and CDR2 SVGIG (reference sequence). This CDR3 is CAWSGSGVTYEQYF. CDR3 nucleotides: TGTGCCTGGAGTGGTAGCGGGGTTACCTACGAGCAGTACTTC.

The CDR3 loop reads CASSLMGLAEETQYF. The DNA for the CDR3 is TGTGCCAGCAGCTTAATGGGACTAGCGGAAGAGACCCAGTACTTC. This chain uses TRBV7-2 with TRBJ2-5; 11 nucleotides align to TRBD2. This CDR3 has 15 amino acids. CDR1 is SGHTA, CDR2 FQGNSA, per germline. The V and J ends lost 2 bases and 3 bases, in that order; junction bases with no gene match: 2.

The chain employs TRBV9 and TRBJ2-2; TRBD1 matches 10 bases. V lost 0 bases to trimming and J lost 4 bases; unmatched junction nucleotides: 0. This CDR3 spans 15 amino acids. Germline assignment: CDR1 SGDLS and CDR2 YYNGEE. The CDR3 coding sequence is TGTGCCAGCAGCGTAGGGACAGGGGGCACCGGGGAGCTGTTTTTT. Amino acids: CASSVGTGGTGELFF.

CDR3 protein: CASSLGSGFYTEAFF. The CDR3 DNA reads TGCGCCAGCAGCTTGGGGTCAGGGTTCTACACTGAAGCTTTCTTT. The chain employs TRBV5-1 and TRBJ1-1; tentative D call: TRBD1 (5 bases). Trimming stripped 0 bases from V and 3 bases from J, with 12 bases between. Germline-derived CDR1 and CDR2 are SGHRS and YFSETQ. The CDR3 contains 15 residues.

The chain combines TRBV29-1 with TRBJ2-7; TRBD1 matches at 7 bases. The CDR3 extends over 12 amino acids. Trimming took 5 bases from V and 5 from J; bases not matched to a gene: 6. Germline CDR1 is SQVTM and CDR2 is ANQGSEA. CDR3 region: CSVSRQGNEQYF. CDR3 DNA sequence: TGCAGCGTTTCGAGACAGGGCAACGAGCAGTACTTC.

V is TRBV5-1 and J is TRBJ1-1; D is perhaps TRBD1 (5 bases). The V gene's germline CDR1 is SGHRS and CDR2 YFSETQ. V lost 1 base and J lost 5, with 15 bases in between. The CDR3 spans 15 residues. CDR3 bases: TGCGCCAGCAGCTTGACCGGCAGGGACGGAACTGAAGCTTTCTTT. This codes for CASSLTGRDGTEAFF.

The rearrangement uses TRBV2 and TRBJ1-5; D not certain. Between the trimmed V and J ends, which lost 6 bases and 8 bases, there was a span of 14 bases. CDR3 size: 13 residues. The germline V gene has CDR1 SNHLY and CDR2 FYNNEI. CDR3 amino acids: CASRGNLVEPQHF. Here the CDR3 DNA reads TGTGCCAGCAGAGGCAACCTTGTGGAGCCCCAGCATTTT.

The CDR3 region is CAISHLDTYEQYF. The CDR3 DNA follows: TGTGCCATCAGCCACCTCGATACCTACGAGCAGTACTTC. The chain employs TRBV10-3 and TRBJ2-7; no clear D. CDR3 length: 13 residues. Trimming took 6 bases from V and 2 from J, leaving 11 bases between them. Germline V lookup: CDR1 ENHRY, CDR2 SYGVKD.

The chain is built from TRBV12-3 or TRBV12-4 and TRBJ2-7; TRBD2 aligns across 10 bases. V dropped 0 bases and J dropped 6; count of bases not matched to a gene: 5. This CDR3 has 15 amino acids. CDR3 DNA sequence: TGTGCCAGCAGTTTAGCGCAAATAGCGGGAGGCGAGCAGTACTTC. Amino acids: CASSLAQIAGGEQYF.

J is TRBJ2-7 and V is TRBV20-1; 9 bases align to TRBD2. This CDR3 comprises 18 residues. Trimming took 4 bases from V and 1 from J; bases not matched to a gene: 17. The germline CDR1 and CDR2 sequences are DFQATT and SNEGSKA (reference sequence). CDR3 coding DNA: TGCAGTGCTAATCTAGTGCGACCGAGTAGCGGGAGTTCCTACGAGCAGTACTTC. Translating it yields CSANLVRPSSGSSYEQYF.

The chain couples TRBV7-2 to TRBJ2-3; no firm D call. The germline CDR1 and CDR2 sequences are SGHTA and FQGNSA. The CDR3 is 12 amino acids. Trimming removed 9 bases at V and 0 bases at J, with 7 bases between. The CDR3 sequence is CARAVSTDTQYF. The DNA of the CDR3 is TGTGCCAGGGCGGTTAGCACAGATACGCAGTATTTT.

The gene calls are TRBV24-1 and TRBJ2-6; TRBD1 matches 8 bases. The V and J ends lost 5 bases and 0 bases, in that order; junction bases with no gene match: 5. Looked up from germline, CDR1 is KGHDR and CDR2 is SFDVKD. The CDR3 spans 17 residues. The CDR3 is CATSVGTGISGANVLTF. DNA of the CDR3: TGTGCCACCAGTGTTGGGACAGGTATCTCTGGGGCCAACGTCCTGACTTTC.

Here the CDR3 DNA reads TGTGCCAGCCTTTGGAACCGTCTGAACACTGAAGCTTTCTTT. Translation gives CASLWNRLNTEAFF. The chain has TRBV5-6 and TRBJ1-1; D gene uncertain. The ends were cut back, 7 bases at V and 0 bases at J, with 13 bases in the middle. Germline CDR1 is SGHDT and CDR2 is YYEEEE. The CDR3 has 14 residues. The complete variable domain, with remaining parts taken from reference TRBV5-6 and TRBJ1-1, reads DAGVTQSPTHLIKTRGQQVTLRCSPKSGHDTVSWYQQALGQGPQFIFQYYEEEERQRGNFPDRFSGHQFPNYSSELNVNALLLGDSALYLCASLWNRLNTEAFFGQGTRLTVV.

This clonotype was detected once. V gene TRBV6-5 combines with J gene TRBJ1-2, with D uncertain. This CDR3 has 11 residues. V was clipped by 0 bases and J by 9 bases, with 5 bases between them. The germline V gene encodes CDR1 MNHEY and CDR2 SVGAGI. The CDR3 sequence: CASSYSNRYTF. In DNA form, the CDR3 reads TGTGCCAGCAGTTACTCGAATCGCTACACCTTC.

J is TRBJ1-2 and V is TRBV29-1; D remains unclear. The CDR3 consists of 14 residues. Trimming stripped 3 bases from V and 7 bases from J, with 18 bases between. Per the germline V gene, CDR1 is SQVTM and CDR2 is ANQGSEA. CDR3 in DNA: TGCAGCGTTGAGGCCGGGAGATGGTGGGCTGGCTACACCTTC. It codes for CSVEAGRWWAGYTF.

This chain joins TRBV5-1 and TRBJ2-4, with unresolved D. CDR3 size: 15 residues. V gave up 1 base and J gave up 3 bases, with 11 bases separating them. Germline values: CDR1 SGHRS, CDR2 YFSETQ. The CDR3 bases are TGCGCCAGCAGCTTGTCTTATGGTTACAAAAACATTCAGTACTTC. This encodes CASSLSYGYKNIQYF. Variable domain in full (rest from reference TRBV5-1 and TRBJ2-4): KAGVTQTPRYLIKTRGQQVTLSCSPISGHRSVSWYQQTPGQGLQFLFEYFSETQRNKGNFPGRFSGRQFSNSRSEMNVSTLELGDSALYLCASSLSYGYKNIQYFGAGTRLSVL.

V usage is TRBV5-1 and J usage is TRBJ2-5; TRBD2 might be the D (6 bases). The CDR3 runs 16 residues. Germline CDR1 is SGHRS and CDR2 is YFSETQ. With 0 bases removed from V and 5 bases from J, the gap between germline ends came to 17 bases. The CDR3 loop is CASSLAPTSLTETQYF. The CDR3 bases are TGCGCCAGCAGCTTGGCTCCGACTAGTTTAACGGAGACCCAGTACTTC.

J is TRBJ2-4 and V is TRBV6-2 or TRBV6-3; TRBD2 aligns across 9 bases. Germline V CDR1 and CDR2: MNHEY, SVGEGT. With V trimmed by 7 bases and J by 0 bases, 16 bases remained unmatched. The CDR3 sequence is 19 residues long. CDR3 amino acids: CASTTRFNSGSRAKNIQYF. CDR3 bases: TGTGCCAGCACTACCCGGTTTAATAGCGGGAGTAGAGCCAAAAACATTCAGTACTTC.

The V call is TRBV6-5, the J call TRBJ2-7; TRBD2 is a possible D gene (7 bases). With 8 bases removed from V and 1 base from J, the gap between germline ends came to 18 bases. Germline CDR1 is MNHEY and CDR2 is SVGAGI. This CDR3 has 15 amino acids. CDR3 region: CASLRTQGLSYEQYF. The CDR3 region has the DNA TGTGCCAGCCTACGGACACAGGGACTATCCTACGAGCAGTACTTC.

The chain couples TRBV20-1 to TRBJ2-2, with D unresolved. The CDR3 is 12 residues long. The germline V gene has CDR1 DFQATT and CDR2 SNEGSKA (reference sequence). Trimming removed 2 bases at V and 6 bases at J, with 7 bases between. The CDR3 region is CSARLKAGELFF. Written as DNA, the CDR3 is TGCAGTGCTAGATTGAAGGCCGGGGAGCTGTTTTTT.

This sequence joins TRBV10-2 and TRBJ1-1; 7 bases align to TRBD1. V lost 3 bases to trimming and J lost 4 bases; unmatched junction nucleotides: 5. CDR3 length equals 14 residues. Germline V gene data show CDR1 as WSHSY and CDR2 as SAAADI. In DNA form, the CDR3 reads TGCGCCAGCAGTGAAGGGGGCGGGAGCACTGAAGCTTTCTTT. It translates to CASSEGGGSTEAFF.

This rearrangement joins TRBV20-1 to TRBJ2-5; weak D call: TRBD2 (6 bases). The length of the CDR3 is 14 residues. V shed 1 base and J shed 4 bases, with 13 bases lying between them. CDR1 and CDR2 from the germline V gene are DFQATT and SNEGSKA (reference sequence). DNA of the CDR3: TGCAGTGCTAGAGGGAAGCAGGGAGGAGAGACCCAGTACTTC. Translation gives CSARGKQGGETQYF.